This T cell receptor beta chain was found in a study of shared clonotypes between healthy human individuals (TCRdb year 2020). As for the study more broadly: The cohort included three men and a couple of women between 18 and 49 years of age. For each donor, CD4 naive and CD4 memory were each run on three plates, CD8 naive on two plates, and CD8 memory on one plate. To estimate repertoire size and how much clonotype sharing occurs between individuals, the study deeply sequenced the blood TCR repertoires of five or six healthy adults. Different laboratories and diverse techniques were used to prepare libraries and sequence TCR repertoires, to increase sequencing depth and limit assay-specific biases. Each donor's leukapheresis produced roughly between roughly 0.85 and 9.5 billion PBMCs.

A remark on this clone: Its antigen specificity is not known. The sample holds no much larger clone one base away, and base qualities are not on file.

The CDR3 sequence holds 19 residues, the cysteine and phenylalanine included. The kept DNA is CDR3 alone, 57 bases in frame from the first base. V is shortened by 5 bases, J by 2 bases, and the region joining them spans 25 bases. The germline V gene (reference sequence) gives CDR1 as GTSNPN and CDR2 as SVGIG. Donors were healthy HIV-negative adults with no recently reported acute infections or vaccinations. All donors were Caucasian adults living in Nashville, Tennessee, USA. CD4+ T cells were enriched by magnetic negative selection; naive cells were then positively selected on CD45RA, and the negative fraction formed the memory subset. After blood collection by leukapheresis, PBMCs were isolated using Ficoll-Histopaque density gradient centrifugation and then cryopreserved in the vapor phase of liquid nitrogen. Analytical flow cytometry was used to check the purity and quantity of every magnetically sorted T cell population. Genomic DNA was isolated from each sorted fraction and quantified by UV absorbance on a Nanodrop 2000c.

TCR CDR3 regions were amplified from genomic DNA by multiplex PCR using the deep immunoSEQ assay. Extracted genomic DNA from each cell subset was spread evenly across all wells of several immunoSEQ 96-well plates, with each plate serving as a replicate. Each replicate PCR for sorted subsets received roughly 0.2 ug genomic DNA, equal to about 30,000 T cell genomes. Purified libraries were measured with a Qubit 3.0 fluorometer, size-checked on a Bioanalyzer 2100, and measured again with the KAPA Library Quantification kit. Every immunoSEQ 96-well plate was sequenced on a dedicated single-read 150-cycle Illumina NextSeq 550 flow cell. As for how the authors treated the data: Because the immunoSEQ output included only junctional sequences and no quality scores, the filtering could not be the same as the filtering used for full-length reads. To assign V/J genes and CDR3, sequences were annotated using PyIR, a Python wrapper for IgBLAST v1.9, with IMGT germline references. Reads were filtered out if the reads had weak V/J assignments (E-value above 1e-6), no CDR3, stop codons, out-of-frame junctions, or ambiguous translated residues. V3J clonotypes were defined as sequences sharing the same inferred V gene, J gene, and CDR3 amino acid sequence. Percentage overlap between repertoires was computed as shared unique clonotypes divided by the size of the smaller repertoire. Three approaches were used to assess repertoire richness: RTK rarefaction, the Chao1 estimator, and Recon v2.1 estimates of unobserved clonotypes. Generation probabilities were computed with OLGA for all TCRbeta clonotypes obtained by the gDNA method from several donors. In its TCRdb copy, this immuneACCESS table keeps in-frame sequences only and misses some clones. Where compared with another copy, unresolved V genes explain less than half of these, and the others have no known cause. The V and J calls and clone size come from that table; D and trimming were worked out from the DNA. The sample data list some 1,100,000 clones, and 75% to 85% of these were observed just once. The top ten constitute roughly 0.56% of the sample.

Broader findings and caveats from the paper: Incomplete sequencing was indicated by rarefaction of sorted-subset datasets, despite the large sequencing depth. Clonotypes shared by all four sorted-subset donors showed higher generation probabilities than non-shared clonotypes. Sampling was restricted to blood, and TCR repertoires in tissue are likely to differ from TCR repertoires in blood. Naive subsets generally had larger estimated clonotype richness than memory subsets. Based on pairwise subsampling, the degree of clonotype sharing among donors was expected to be affected by sequencing depth. The small number of donors limited the genetic and exposure-history diversity represented. Across four donors, roughly 5% of naive CD4, 3.5% of naive CD8, roughly 2.3% of memory CD4, and 0.4% of memory CD8 clonotypes were shared.

The sample consisted of memory CD4+ T cells from PBMCs. In the paper's terms, the cell subset or site label means: CD45RA-negative fraction. The chain couples TRBV30 to TRBJ2-6; no D gene can be assigned with confidence. The sequence was collected from a young man in good health. Some clones in this sample may be carry-over from other donors' samples. For the CDR3, the sequence is CAWAKEGEALWAGANVLTF. The sequenced DNA is TGTGCCTGGGCAAAAGAAGGAGAAGCCCTCTGGGCTGGGGCCAACGTCCTGACTTTC. The CDR3 plus the reference TRBV30 and TRBJ2-6 genes for the other parts give the full variable domain: SQTIHQWPATLVQPVGSPLSLECTVEGTSNPNLYWYRQAAGRGLQLLFYSVGIGQISSEVPQNLSASRPQDRQFILSSKKLLLSDSGFYLCAWAKEGEALWAGANVLTFGAGSRLTVL.